Below, 31 T cell receptor beta chains from the same sample are listed, as sequenced in a study of cytotoxic CD8 clonotypes in ibrutinib-treated CLL. Sequenced by immunoSEQ multiplex PCR; TCRdb stores in-frame clones only, minus some. The table includes about 160,000 clones, approximately 80% detected once. The sample consisted of PBMCs, taken after 12 months of ibrutinib treatment. Source of these receptors: a human donor with chronic lymphocytic leukemia.

The chain couples TRBV11-2 to TRBJ2-7; 8 nucleotides agree with TRBD1. Losses at the gene ends were 5 bases for V and 2 bases for J; bases not matched to a gene: 8. The CDR3 spans 15 residues. The germline gives CDR1 SGHAT, CDR2 FQNNGV. CDR3 loop: CASSVRDRMTYEQYF. Here the CDR3 DNA reads TGTGCCAGCAGCGTCCGGGACAGGATGACCTACGAGCAGTACTTC.

J is TRBJ2-3 and V is TRBV6-1, with TRBD2 identical over 8 bases. The CDR3 runs to 14 residues. V lost 7 bases, J lost 5 bases, and 8 bases stayed unmatched. Germline assignment: CDR1 MNHNS and CDR2 SASEGT. CDR3: CASKTGGPGDTQYF. The CDR3 nucleotides read TGTGCCAGCAAGACGGGAGGGCCTGGAGATACGCAGTATTTT.

The V gene is TRBV6-5, the J gene TRBJ2-1; 8 bases map to TRBD2. The V gene end was trimmed by 4 bases and the J gene end by 8 bases; junction bases not matched to a gene: 10. The CDR3 has 15 residues. Germline V CDR1 and CDR2: MNHEY, SVGAGI. The CDR3 sequence is CASSFSAGEAYEQFF. CDR3 DNA sequence: TGTGCCAGCAGTTTTTCAGCGGGAGAGGCTTATGAGCAGTTCTTC.

The chain employs TRBV28 and TRBJ1-2; D ambiguous. CDR3 length: 19 amino acids. Germline CDR1 is MDHEN and CDR2 is SYDVKM. The V and J ends lost 5 bases and 4 bases respectively, with 29 bases between them. The CDR3 nucleotides are TGTGCCAGCAGTCCCGGTTATGAGTTTTCTATTGCGGCAACCTATGGCTACACCTTC. It yields the protein CASSPGYEFSIAATYGYTF.

V usage is TRBV7-2 and J usage is TRBJ2-2; D possibly matches TRBD1 or TRBD2 (5 bases each). Germline CDR1 and CDR2: SGHTA and FQGNSA. Trimming pared 1 base from V and 3 bases from J, leaving 9 bases between. The CDR3 consists of 15 residues. The CDR3 protein is CASSLGDLYTGELFF. DNA of the CDR3: TGTGCCAGCAGCTTAGGGGACCTTTACACCGGGGAGCTGTTTTTT. Filled out from reference TRBV7-2 and TRBJ2-2, the complete variable domain reads GAGVSQSPSNKVTEKGKDVELRCDPISGHTALYWYRQSLGQGLEFLIYFQGNSAPDKSGLPSDRFSAERTGGSVSTLTIQRTQQEDSAVYLCASSLGDLYTGELFFGEGSRLTVL.

J is TRBJ1-4 and V is TRBV28; 7 nucleotides agree with TRBD1. There are 14 residues in the CDR3. Per the germline V gene, CDR1 is MDHEN and CDR2 is SYDVKM. Trimming took 3 bases from V and 8 from J; bases not matched to a gene: 6. DNA of the CDR3: TGTGCCAGCAGTTTGAGAGGGGGCGCGGAAAAACTGTTTTTT. It is translated as CASSLRGGAEKLFF.

The CDR3 coding sequence is TGTGCCAGCAGCGTACTTTACAATGAGCAGTTCTTC. The encoded protein is CASSVLYNEQFF. V gene TRBV7-2 combines with J gene TRBJ2-1; D not resolved. The germline CDR1 and CDR2 sequences are SGHTA and FQGNSA. This CDR3 is 12 amino acids long. V lost 5 bases and J lost 4, with 6 bases in between.

The rearrangement links TRBV19 to TRBJ1-2; no clear D gene. The ends were cut back, 0 bases at V and 8 bases at J, with 10 bases in the middle. CDR1 LNHDA and CDR2 SQIVND come from the germline V gene (reference sequence). This CDR3 has 13 residues. The CDR3 coding sequence is TGTGCCAGTAGTATAGAACAGAGAAGGGGCTACACCTTC. Its translation is CASSIEQRRGYTF. Full variable domain (remainder filled in from reference TRBV19 and TRBJ1-2): DGGITQSPKYLFRKEGQNVTLSCEQNLNHDAMYWYRQDPGQGLRLIYYSQIVNDFQKGDIAEGYSVSREKKESFPLTVTSAQKNPTAFYLCASSIEQRRGYTFGSGTRLTVV.

The chain uses TRBV6-5 and TRBJ2-2; D perhaps matches TRBD2 (7 bases). CDR1 and CDR2 from the germline V gene are MNHEY and SVGAGI. CDR3 size: 13 residues. V lost 8 bases to trimming and J lost 13 bases, with 20 bases between them. The CDR3 DNA reads as TGTGCCAGCCAAGGGGGGGGGCGACCCGCGCTGTTTTTT. Its translation: CASQGGGRPALFF.

This sequence joins TRBV5-5 and TRBJ2-7; D possibly corresponds to TRBD1 (6 bases). The CDR3 spans 16 residues. V lost 0 bases and J lost 2, with 15 bases in between. The germline gives CDR1 SGHKS, CDR2 YYEKEE (reference sequence). The CDR3: CASSLAGTNNPYEQYF. DNA of the CDR3: TGTGCCAGCAGCTTGGCCGGGACAAATAACCCCTACGAGCAGTACTTC.

This clone was detected a few times. The CDR3 DNA reads as TGTGCCAGCAGCCCCGTAGCGGCTCCTCAAGAGACCCAGTACTTC. Its protein is CASSPVAAPQETQYF. V and J are TRBV7-2 and TRBJ2-5, with D maybe TRBD2 (6 bases). CDR3 length equals 15 residues. The V and J ends lost 5 bases and 2 bases respectively, with 15 bases between them. In germline, CDR1 is SGHTA, CDR2 FQGNSA. The variable domain in full, completed from reference TRBV7-2 and TRBJ2-5, reads GAGVSQSPSNKVTEKGKDVELRCDPISGHTALYWYRQSLGQGLEFLIYFQGNSAPDKSGLPSDRFSAERTGGSVSTLTIQRTQQEDSAVYLCASSPVAAPQETQYFGPGTRLLVL.

CDR3 coding DNA: TGTGCCAGCAGCCCGGACAGGGGGCAGGGGTCACCCCTCCACTTT. Protein: CASSPDRGQGSPLHF. The gene calls are TRBV7-9 and TRBJ1-6; 11 nucleotides line up with TRBD1. Trimming took 5 bases from V and 10 from J; bases not matched to a gene: 7. Germline V gene sequence: CDR1 SEHNR, CDR2 FQNEAQ (reference sequence). The CDR3 has 15 amino acids.

This rearrangement joins TRBV4-3 to TRBJ2-5; 14 bases are a match to TRBD2. The CDR3 has 17 amino acids. V lost 4 bases and J lost 0; bases outside the gene matches: 4. In germline, CDR1 is LGHNA, CDR2 YSLEER. CDR3 bases: TGCGCCAGCAGCCCCCGACTAGCGGGGGGGTACCAAGAGACCCAGTACTTC. This gives the protein CASSPRLAGGYQETQYF.

The chain employs TRBV5-1 and TRBJ2-3, with D perhaps assigned TRBD1 or TRBD2 (6 bases each). CDR1 is SGHRS, CDR2 YFSETQ, per germline. Trimming took 9 bases from V and 3 from J, leaving 20 bases between them. The CDR3 consists of 15 residues. The CDR3 here is CATASDGQLTDTQYF. CDR3 nucleotide sequence: TGCGCCACCGCTAGCGATGGACAGCTTACAGATACGCAGTATTTT.

The genes are TRBV7-9 and TRBJ2-3; D unclear. Germline V lookup: CDR1 SEHNR, CDR2 FQNEAQ (reference sequence). The CDR3 is 17 amino acids. V shed 5 bases and J shed 2 bases, with 20 bases lying between them. This chain's CDR3 is CASSRKPPGQNTDTQYF. The CDR3 bases are TGTGCCAGCAGCCGAAAGCCTCCCGGTCAGAACACAGATACGCAGTATTTT.

This chain links TRBV6-6 with TRBJ2-2; TRBD2 aligns across 7 bases. V dropped 7 bases and J dropped 9; count of bases not matched to a gene: 14. This CDR3 region has 15 residues. Germline V lookup: CDR1 MNHNY, CDR2 SVGAGI (reference sequence). The CDR3 loop is CASTKASGGNRELFF. The CDR3 nucleotides are TGTGCCAGCACGAAGGCTAGCGGTGGGAACAGGGAGCTGTTTTTT.

This chain links TRBV28 with TRBJ2-1; unclear D gene. CDR1 and CDR2 from the germline V gene are MDHEN and SYDVKM. V shed 4 bases and J shed 8 bases, with 6 bases lying between them. The CDR3 covers 11 residues. The CDR3 is CASSYRDEQFF. DNA for the CDR3: TGTGCCAGCAGTTATCGCGATGAGCAGTTCTTC.

This chain joins TRBV30 and TRBJ1-6; no clear D. The CDR3 has 12 amino acids. Germline loops: CDR1 GTSNPN, CDR2 SVGIG (reference sequence). V lost 0 bases to trimming and J lost 9 bases, with 6 bases between them. As DNA, the CDR3 is TGTGCCTGGAGTGTAAGGGTTTCACCCCTCCACTTT. This translates into CAWSVRVSPLHF.

This chain links TRBV30 with TRBJ2-5; 8 bases match TRBD2. J lost 4 bases, V lost 3 bases, and 10 bases had no gene match. Germline CDR1 and CDR2: GTSNPN and SVGIG (reference sequence). This CDR3 contains 15 residues. The chain's CDR3 is CAWRPREGPLETQYF. The CDR3 nucleotides are TGTGCCTGGAGACCCCGGGAGGGCCCTCTAGAGACCCAGTACTTC. Combining the CDR3 with reference TRBV30 and TRBJ2-5 gives the whole variable domain SQTIHQWPATLVQPVGSPLSLECTVEGTSNPNLYWYRQAAGRGLQLLFYSVGIGQISSEVPQNLSASRPQDRQFILSSKKLLLSDSGFYLCAWRPREGPLETQYFGPGTRLLVL.

This chain links TRBV27 with TRBJ2-7; D call uncertain. Trimming left V 4 bases short and J 4 bases short, with 8 bases between. CDR1 is MNHEY and CDR2 is SMNVEV in the germline V gene (reference sequence). The CDR3 has 12 amino acids. CDR3 loop: CASSSLQYEQYF. DNA for the CDR3: TGTGCCAGCAGTTCCCTACAATACGAGCAGTACTTC.

The table lists this clone with a count of one. The rearrangement joins TRBV30 to TRBJ2-1; TRBD2 matches 8 bases. Trimming cost V 3 bases and J 5 bases; bases outside gene matches: 6. The V gene's germline CDR1 is GTSNPN and CDR2 SVGIG (reference sequence). This CDR3 is 14 amino acids long. The CDR3 sequence: CAWSAGTRNNEQFF. Written as DNA, the CDR3 is TGTGCCTGGAGCGCCGGGACTAGAAACAATGAGCAGTTCTTC.

The chain is built from TRBV4-1 and TRBJ1-2; D call uncertain. Trimming took off 0 bases at V and 9 bases at J, with 20 bases between the two ends. Germline assignment: CDR1 MGHRA and CDR2 YSYEKL. The CDR3 is made up of 16 amino acids. The CDR3, as DNA: TGCGCCAGCAGCCAAGACGTAGGGCAGGCCTACTGGAGCTACACCTTC. Translated, it gives CASSQDVGQAYWSYTF.

The genes are TRBV11-2 and TRBJ2-5; perhaps D is TRBD1 or TRBD2 (7 bases each). CDR1 is SGHAT, CDR2 FQNNGV, per germline. This CDR3 is 17 amino acids long. Trimming stripped 5 bases from V and 1 base from J, with 20 bases between. The CDR3 DNA is TGTGCCAGCAGCGTCGATTACAGGGGAGGGGGCCAAGAGACCCAGTACTTC. Amino acid sequence: CASSVDYRGGGQETQYF.

The V gene is TRBV10-3, the J gene TRBJ1-1; D gene ambiguous. Germline CDR1 reads ENHRY; CDR2 reads SYGVKD. V lost 1 base to trimming and J lost 1 base, with 4 bases between them. The CDR3 length is 13 residues. The CDR3 here is CAISEWGNTEAFF. CDR3 nucleotides: TGTGCCATCAGTGAGTGGGGGAACACTGAAGCTTTCTTT.

The rearrangement uses TRBV5-1 and TRBJ1-1, with TRBD1 matching over 8 bases. V was pared by 8 bases and J by 2 bases, with 5 bases of the junction left unmatched. The germline CDR1 and CDR2 sequences are SGHRS and YFSETQ. The CDR3 contains 13 residues. CDR3 amino acids: CASCGQGNTEAFF. CDR3 DNA: TGCGCCAGTTGCGGACAGGGAAACACTGAAGCTTTCTTT.

This chain uses TRBV9 with TRBJ1-2; D perhaps matches TRBD1 (6 bases). The CDR3 is 14 residues long. The germline V and J ends were trimmed by 0 bases and 4 bases, with 10 bases remaining between them. From germline, CDR1 is SGDLS and CDR2 YYNGEE. CDR3 sequence reads: CASSVDGGPYGYTF. The CDR3 coding sequence is TGTGCCAGCAGCGTAGATGGGGGGCCCTATGGCTACACCTTC.

The rearrangement uses TRBV18 and TRBJ2-1; 11 bases are shared with TRBD2. This CDR3 region has 16 residues. The junction had 6 bases not matched to a gene; V was cut back by 0 bases and J by 8 bases. CDR1 is KGHSH, CDR2 LQKENI, per germline. Written as DNA, the CDR3 is TGTGCCAGCTCACCACCGCAGACTAGCGGGAACGATGAGCAGTTCTTC. Its protein product is CASSPPQTSGNDEQFF.

The rearrangement uses TRBV18 and TRBJ2-1; possible D gene TRBD2, 6 bases. Trimming took off 10 bases at V and 6 bases at J, with 19 bases between the two ends. Germline lookup yields CDR1 KGHSH and CDR2 LQKENI. This CDR3 is built from 14 residues. The CDR3 sequence: CATHGGVSPNEQFF. The CDR3 bases are TGTGCCACCCACGGGGGAGTTTCTCCCAATGAGCAGTTCTTC.

This clone was seen only a few times. The chain links TRBV27 to TRBJ2-2; 7 bases match TRBD2. J gave up 4 bases and V 3 bases, and 5 bases lay outside the gene matches. CDR1 MNHEY and CDR2 SMNVEV come from the germline V gene (reference sequence). This CDR3 is built from 15 residues. CDR3 residues: CASSLGGRGTGELFF. The CDR3 nucleotides are TGTGCCAGCAGTTTGGGGGGGAGGGGCACCGGGGAGCTGTTTTTT.

The chain is built from TRBV6-6 and TRBJ2-1; TRBD1 matches at 10 bases. The germline gives CDR1 MNHNY, CDR2 SVGAGI (reference sequence). CDR3 length equals 14 residues. The J segment lost 5 bases and the V segment lost 8 bases, leaving 6 bases of the junction unmatched. CDR3 sequence reads: CASRRQGADNEQFF. CDR3 coding DNA: TGTGCCAGCCGAAGACAGGGGGCGGACAATGAGCAGTTCTTC.

The chain uses TRBV28 and TRBJ2-1; TRBD1 matches 8 bases. Germline V gene sequence: CDR1 MDHEN, CDR2 SYDVKM. Germline trimming cut 10 bases from V and 0 bases from J; bases unmatched to any gene: 17. The CDR3 has 18 residues. DNA for the CDR3: TGTGCCACTGGAGCCCGGACAGGGTTTTATGGCTCCTACAATGAGCAGTTCTTC. Residues: CATGARTGFYGSYNEQFF.